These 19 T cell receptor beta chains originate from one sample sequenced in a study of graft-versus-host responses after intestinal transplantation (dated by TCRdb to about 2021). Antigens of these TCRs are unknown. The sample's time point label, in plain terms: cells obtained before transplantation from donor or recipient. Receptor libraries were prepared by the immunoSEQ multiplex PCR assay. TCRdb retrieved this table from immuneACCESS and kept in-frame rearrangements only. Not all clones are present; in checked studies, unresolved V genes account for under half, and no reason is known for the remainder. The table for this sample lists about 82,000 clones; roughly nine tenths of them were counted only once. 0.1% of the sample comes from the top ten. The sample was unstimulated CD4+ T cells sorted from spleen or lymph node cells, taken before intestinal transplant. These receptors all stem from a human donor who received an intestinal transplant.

This CDR3 reads CAISGGLLGETQYF. The DNA for the CDR3 is TGTGCCATCAGCGGGGGACTTCTAGGGGAGACCCAGTACTTC. The chain uses TRBV10-3 and TRBJ2-5, with a tentative D call TRBD2 (6 bases). The germline gives CDR1 ENHRY, CDR2 SYGVKD. CDR3 length equals 14 residues. V was clipped by 6 bases and J by 5 bases, with 16 bases between them.

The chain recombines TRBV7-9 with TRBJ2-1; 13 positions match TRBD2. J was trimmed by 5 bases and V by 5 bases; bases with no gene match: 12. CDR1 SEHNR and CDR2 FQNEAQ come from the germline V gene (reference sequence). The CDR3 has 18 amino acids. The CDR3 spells CASSVSGGTSGGDNEQFF. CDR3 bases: TGTGCCAGCAGCGTTAGTGGGGGAACTAGCGGGGGGGACAATGAGCAGTTCTTC.

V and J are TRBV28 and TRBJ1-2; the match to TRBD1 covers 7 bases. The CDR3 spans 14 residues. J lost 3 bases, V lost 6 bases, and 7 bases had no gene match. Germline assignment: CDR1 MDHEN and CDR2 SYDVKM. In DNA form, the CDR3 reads TGTGCCAGCAGCCTAGGGGGCAGGGACTATGGCTACACCTTC. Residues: CASSLGGRDYGYTF.

CDR3 residues: CASSSRQGGIYGYTF. CDR3 sequence (DNA): TGTGCCAGCAGTTCAAGACAGGGAGGCATCTATGGCTACACCTTC. V and J are TRBV27 and TRBJ1-2, with TRBD1 identical over 7 bases. This CDR3 has 15 amino acids. V lost 4 bases to trimming and J lost 4 bases; unmatched junction nucleotides: 9. Germline CDR1 is MNHEY and CDR2 is SMNVEV (reference sequence).

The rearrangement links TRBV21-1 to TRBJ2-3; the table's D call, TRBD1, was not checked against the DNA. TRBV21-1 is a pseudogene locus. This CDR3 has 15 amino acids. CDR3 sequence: CASRPTEGATDTQYF. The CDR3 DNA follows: TGTGCCAGCAGACCGACGGAGGGGGCCACAGATACGCAGTATTTT.

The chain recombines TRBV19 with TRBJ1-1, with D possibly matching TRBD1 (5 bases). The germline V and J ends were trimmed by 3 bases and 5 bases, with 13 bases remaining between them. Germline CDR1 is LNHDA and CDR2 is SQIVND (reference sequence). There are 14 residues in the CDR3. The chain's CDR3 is CASSIGGFTTEAFF. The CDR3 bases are TGTGCCAGTAGTATTGGGGGGTTCACGACTGAAGCTTTCTTT.

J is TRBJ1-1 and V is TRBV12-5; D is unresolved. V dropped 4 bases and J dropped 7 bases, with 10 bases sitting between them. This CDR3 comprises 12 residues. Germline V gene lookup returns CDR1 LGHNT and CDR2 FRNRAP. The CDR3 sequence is CASGSGYSEAFF. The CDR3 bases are TGTGCTAGTGGTTCGGGGTATAGTGAAGCTTTCTTT.

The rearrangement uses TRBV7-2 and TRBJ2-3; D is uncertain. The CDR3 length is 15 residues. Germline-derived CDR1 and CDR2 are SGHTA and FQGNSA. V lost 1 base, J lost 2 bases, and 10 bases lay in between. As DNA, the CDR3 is TGTGCCAGCAGCTTAGATGGCCGAAACACAGATACGCAGTATTTT. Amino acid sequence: CASSLDGRNTDTQYF.

As DNA, the CDR3 is TGTGCCAGCAGTTCGTCGGACAGCTCCTACGAGCAGTACTTC. This translates into CASSSSDSSYEQYF. V and J are TRBV27 and TRBJ2-7; possible D gene TRBD1, 6 bases. Germline CDR1 reads MNHEY; CDR2 reads SMNVEV (reference sequence). This CDR3 is 14 amino acids long. Trimming took 4 bases from V and 0 from J, leaving 10 bases between them.

Here the CDR3 DNA reads TGTGCCAGCAGCAGAAACCAGGGGAACGGGGAGCTGTTTTTT. This codes for CASSRNQGNGELFF. The chain combines TRBV6-5 with TRBJ2-2; D perhaps matches TRBD1 (6 bases). Germline V gives CDR1 MNHEY, CDR2 SVGAGI. V lost 6 bases and J lost 7, with 15 bases in between. This CDR3 has 14 amino acids.

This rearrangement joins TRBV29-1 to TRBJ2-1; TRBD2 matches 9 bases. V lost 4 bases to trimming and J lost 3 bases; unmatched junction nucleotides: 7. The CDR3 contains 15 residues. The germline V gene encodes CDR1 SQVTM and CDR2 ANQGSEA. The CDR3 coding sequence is TGCAGCGTTGTACTTGCGGGGGGGGGCTACAATGAGCAGTTCTTC. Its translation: CSVVLAGGGYNEQFF.

CDR3 DNA sequence: TGTGCCAGCAGCGTGGGACAGGTTGAACAGTACTTC. Residues: CASSVGQVEQYF. J is TRBJ2-7 and V is TRBV11-2; TRBD1 matches 8 bases. CDR1 and CDR2 (germline): SGHAT, FQNNGV. The CDR3 is 12 amino acids. With 5 bases clipped from V and 10 bases from J, the junction kept 7 bases outside the gene matches.

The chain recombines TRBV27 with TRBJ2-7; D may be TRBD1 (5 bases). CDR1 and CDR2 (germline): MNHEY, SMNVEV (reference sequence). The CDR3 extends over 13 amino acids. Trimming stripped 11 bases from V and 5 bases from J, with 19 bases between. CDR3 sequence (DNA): TGTGCCGTTAGGGGCGCCCGGGCGGACGAGCAGTACTTC. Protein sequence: CAVRGARADEQYF.

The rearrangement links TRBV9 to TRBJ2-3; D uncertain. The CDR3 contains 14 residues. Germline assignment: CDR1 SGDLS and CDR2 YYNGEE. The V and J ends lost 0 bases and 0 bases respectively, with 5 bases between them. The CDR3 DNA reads TGTGCCAGCAGCGTAGGTAGTAGCACAGATACGCAGTATTTT. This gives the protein CASSVGSSTDTQYF.

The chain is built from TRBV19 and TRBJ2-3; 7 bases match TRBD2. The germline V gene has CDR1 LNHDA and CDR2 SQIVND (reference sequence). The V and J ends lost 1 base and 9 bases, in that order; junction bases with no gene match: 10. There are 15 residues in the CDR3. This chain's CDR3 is CASSIVAQGGRTQYF. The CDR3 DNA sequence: TGTGCCAGTAGTATAGTAGCGCAGGGAGGGAGGACGCAGTATTTT.

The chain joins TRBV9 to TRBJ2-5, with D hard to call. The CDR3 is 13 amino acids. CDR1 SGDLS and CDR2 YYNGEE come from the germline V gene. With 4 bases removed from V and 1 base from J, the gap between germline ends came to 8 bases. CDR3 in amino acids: CASSPQAQETQYF. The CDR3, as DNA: TGTGCCAGCAGCCCCCAAGCCCAAGAGACCCAGTACTTC. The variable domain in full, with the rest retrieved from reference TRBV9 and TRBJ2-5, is DSGVTQTPKHLITATGQRVTLRCSPRSGDLSVYWYQQSLDQGLQFLIQYYNGEERAKGNILERFSAQQFPDLHSELNLSSLELGDSALYFCASSPQAQETQYFGPGTRLLVL.

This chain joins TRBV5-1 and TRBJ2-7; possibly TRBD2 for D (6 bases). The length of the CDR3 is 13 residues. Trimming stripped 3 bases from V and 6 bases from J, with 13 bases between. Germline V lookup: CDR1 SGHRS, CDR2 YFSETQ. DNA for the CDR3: TGCGCCAGCAGCTCAGCGACGGGAGTCGAGCAGTACTTC. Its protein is CASSSATGVEQYF.

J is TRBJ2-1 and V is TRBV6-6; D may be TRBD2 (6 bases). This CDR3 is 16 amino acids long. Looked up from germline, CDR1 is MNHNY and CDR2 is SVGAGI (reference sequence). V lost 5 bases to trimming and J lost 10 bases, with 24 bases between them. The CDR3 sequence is CASSATGDTSTREQFF. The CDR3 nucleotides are TGTGCCAGCAGTGCCACGGGGGATACGTCGACAAGGGAGCAGTTCTTC.

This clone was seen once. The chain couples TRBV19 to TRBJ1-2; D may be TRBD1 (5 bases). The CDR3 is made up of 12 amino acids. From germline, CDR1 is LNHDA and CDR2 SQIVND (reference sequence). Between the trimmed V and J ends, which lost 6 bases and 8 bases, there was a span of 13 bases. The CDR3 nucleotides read TGTGCCAGTAGACCGCAGGGAGGAGGCTACACCTTC. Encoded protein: CASRPQGGGYTF.